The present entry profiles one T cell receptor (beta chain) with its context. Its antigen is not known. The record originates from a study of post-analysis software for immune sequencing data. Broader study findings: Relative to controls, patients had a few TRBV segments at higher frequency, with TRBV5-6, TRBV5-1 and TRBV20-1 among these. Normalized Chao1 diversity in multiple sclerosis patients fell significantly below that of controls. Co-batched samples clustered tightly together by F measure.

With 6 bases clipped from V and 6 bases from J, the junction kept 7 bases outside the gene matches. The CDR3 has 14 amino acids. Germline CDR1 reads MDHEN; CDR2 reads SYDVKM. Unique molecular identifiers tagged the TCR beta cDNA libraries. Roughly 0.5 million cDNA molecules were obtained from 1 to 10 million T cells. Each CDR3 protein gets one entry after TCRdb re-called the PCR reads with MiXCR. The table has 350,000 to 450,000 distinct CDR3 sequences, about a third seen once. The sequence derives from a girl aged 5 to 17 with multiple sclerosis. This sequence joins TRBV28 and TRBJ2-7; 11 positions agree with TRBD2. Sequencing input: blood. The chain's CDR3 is CASRLAGGSSEQYF. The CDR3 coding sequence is TGTGCCAGCAGGTTAGCGGGGGGGTCGAGCGAGCAGTACTTC.